This T cell receptor beta chain emerged from a study of CD8+ T cells in alopecia areata. Study background: The drug, oral tofacitinib, was given to treated patients at 5 to 10 mg twice daily. Study conclusions and caveats: Whereas mice showed it more clearly, TCR sharing across patients was murkier, possibly because of HLA.

Punch biopsies of lesional scalp, plus peripheral blood, were taken from alopecia areata patients. From PBMCs, CD4+ and CD8+ T cells were sorted. RNA extraction was followed by reverse transcription into cDNA, which acted as the sequencing template. Some clones are missing from TCRdb's copy, which holds only in-frame ones; the method was immunoSEQ multiplex PCR. The sample lists 150,000 to 200,000 clones, more than 60% occurring once. Germline V gene data show CDR1 as LGHNT and CDR2 as FRNRAP. V trimming: 6 bases; J trimming: 4 bases; junction bases outside the gene matches: 5. The length of the CDR3 is 14 residues. This clone was counted a few times. Its antigen is undetermined.

The sequence was collected from a human donor with alopecia areata. The chain links TRBV12-5 to TRBJ1-4, with 7 bases lining up with TRBD1. The sequences come from CD4+ T cells sorted from blood, collected at week 0. The CDR3 loop is CASGPGTDNEKLFF. The CDR3 nucleotides read TGTGCTAGTGGCCCAGGGACAGATAATGAAAAACTGTTTTTT.